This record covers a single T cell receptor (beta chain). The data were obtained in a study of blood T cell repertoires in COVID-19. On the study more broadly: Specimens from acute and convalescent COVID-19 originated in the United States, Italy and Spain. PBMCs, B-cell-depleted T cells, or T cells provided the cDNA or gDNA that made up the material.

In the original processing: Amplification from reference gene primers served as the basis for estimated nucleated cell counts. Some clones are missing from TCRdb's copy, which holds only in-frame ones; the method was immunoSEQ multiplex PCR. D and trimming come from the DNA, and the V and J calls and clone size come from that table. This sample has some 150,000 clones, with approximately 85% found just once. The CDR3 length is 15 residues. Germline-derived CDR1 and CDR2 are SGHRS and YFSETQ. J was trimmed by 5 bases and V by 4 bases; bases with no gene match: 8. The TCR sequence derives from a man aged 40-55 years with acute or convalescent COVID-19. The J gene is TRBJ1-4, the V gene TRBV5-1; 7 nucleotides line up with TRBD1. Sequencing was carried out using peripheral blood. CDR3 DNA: TGCGCCAGCAGCCCGGTGGCAGGGGGGAATGAAAAACTGTTTTTT. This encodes CASSPVAGGNEKLFF.